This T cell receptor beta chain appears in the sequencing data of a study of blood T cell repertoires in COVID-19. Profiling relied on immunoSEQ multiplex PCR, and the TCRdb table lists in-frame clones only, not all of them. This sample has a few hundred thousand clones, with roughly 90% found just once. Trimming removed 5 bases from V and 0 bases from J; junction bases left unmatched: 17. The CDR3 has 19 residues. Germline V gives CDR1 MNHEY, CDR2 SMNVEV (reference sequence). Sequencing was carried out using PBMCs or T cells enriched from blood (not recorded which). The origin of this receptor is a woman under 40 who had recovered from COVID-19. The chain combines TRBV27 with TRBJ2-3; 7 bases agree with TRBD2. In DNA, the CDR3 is TGTGCCAGCAGTCTTTACGGACTAGAAGGGAGATCTAGCACAGATACGCAGTATTTT. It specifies CASSLYGLEGRSSTDTQYF.